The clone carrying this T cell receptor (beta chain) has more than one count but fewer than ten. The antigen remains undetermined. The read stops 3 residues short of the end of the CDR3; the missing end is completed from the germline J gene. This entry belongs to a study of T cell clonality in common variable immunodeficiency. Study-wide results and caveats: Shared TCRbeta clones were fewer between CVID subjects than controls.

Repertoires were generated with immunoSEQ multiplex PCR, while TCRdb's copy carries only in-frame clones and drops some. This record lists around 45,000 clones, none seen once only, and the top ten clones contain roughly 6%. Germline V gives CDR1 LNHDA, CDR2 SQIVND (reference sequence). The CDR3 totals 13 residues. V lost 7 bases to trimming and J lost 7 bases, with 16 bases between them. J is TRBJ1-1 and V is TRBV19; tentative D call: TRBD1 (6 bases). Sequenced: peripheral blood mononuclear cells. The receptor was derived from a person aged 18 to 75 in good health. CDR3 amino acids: CASTIRGRGEAFF. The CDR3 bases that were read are TGTGCCAGTACCATACGGGGCAGGGGTGAA.